These 7 T cell receptor beta chains originate from one sample sequenced in a study of low-dose radiotherapy and immunotherapy resistance in tumors (dated by TCRdb to the early 2020s). The time point label, as the study defines it: after trial treatment. The treatment or condition label corresponds to: LDRT plus nivolumab, ipilimumab, low-dose cyclophosphamide and aspirin (RACIN trial). Sequenced using an Illumina HiSeq 2500. To make first-strand cDNA, Superscript III was used along with a set of TRAV- and TRBV-specific primers so that both the TCRalpha and TCRbeta chains were covered. TCRs were amplified for approximately 20 PCR cycles with Phusion, using a constant-region primer paired with the adapter attached to the V primers. TCRdb itself trimmed the public reads at Q25 with fastp, ran MiXCR and retained productive beta chains. Rows are combined by CDR3 protein, so each entry shows the most common genes and DNA. Across this sample there are tens of thousands of distinct CDR3 sequences, with less than 25% seen only once. 10% to 15% of the sample is held by the ten biggest clonotypes.

Sequenced material: PBMCs, taken after low-dose radiotherapy plus immunotherapy. The receptors were gathered from a female donor with ovarian cancer.

This clonotype was detected ten times or more. J is TRBJ2-1 and V is TRBV19; D call uncertain. Germline V gives CDR1 LNHDA, CDR2 SQIVND (reference sequence). The CDR3 runs to 14 residues. V lost 3 bases and J 1 base, leaving 7 bases between the germline ends. CDR3 bases: TGTGCCAGTAGTATCCCCCCATCCTACAATGAGCAGTTCTTC. Its protein product is CASSIPPSYNEQFF.

This clonotype was seen many times. The V gene is TRBV25-1, the J gene TRBJ1-2; the D gene is possibly TRBD1 (6 bases). CDR1 is MGHDK, CDR2 SYGVNS, per germline. Trimming cost V 7 bases and J 10 bases, with 16 bases left between them. The CDR3 is 12 residues long. The CDR3 nucleotides read TGTGCCAGCAACCGGGGGGGGCAGGACTACACCTTC. Translated: CASNRGGQDYTF.

A remark on this clonotype: Only one base separates this from a far larger clonotype, so it likely reflects a read error. The chain couples TRBV7-9 to TRBJ2-1, with 14 bases that match TRBD2. The CDR3 runs 16 residues. CDR1 is SEHNR, CDR2 FQNEAQ, per germline (reference sequence). Trimming took 5 bases from V and 10 from J; bases not matched to a gene: 10. CDR3 in amino acids: CASSLGLAGVSYEQFF. Written as DNA, the CDR3 is TGTGCCAGCAGCCTGGGACTAGCGGGAGTCTCCTACGAGCAGTTCTTC.

This clonotype appeared many times. The chain recombines TRBV28 with TRBJ2-7, with 8 bases fitting TRBD2. With V trimmed by 1 base and J by 2 bases, 4 bases remained unmatched. CDR3 length: 15 residues. Germline V gene sequence: CDR1 MDHEN, CDR2 SYDVKM. The DNA of the CDR3 is TGTGCCAGCAGTTTATTGGCGGGAGGCCCCTACGAGCAGTACTTC. Translation gives CASSLLAGGPYEQYF. The variable domain in full, with the rest retrieved from reference TRBV28 and TRBJ2-7, is DVKVTQSSRYLVKRTGEKVFLECVQDMDHENMFWYRQDPGLGLRLIYFSYDVKMKEKGDIPEGYSVSREKKERFSLILESASTNQTSMYLCASSLLAGGPYEQYFGPGTRLTVT.

This clonotype appeared once. Germline and junction disagree at one end, which may indicate a read error. V is TRBV5-6 and J is TRBJ1-1; possible D gene TRBD1, 5 bases. Germline-derived CDR1 and CDR2 are SGHDT and YYEEEE. This CDR3 contains 14 residues. CDR3 bases: TGTGCCAGCAACTTGGCCGGGGGAAACACTGAAGCTTTCTTT. Protein: CASNLAGGNTEAFF.

The sample holds many counts of this clonotype. This chain connects TRBV19 to TRBJ1-6; possibly TRBD1 for D (5 bases). Trimming stripped 5 bases from V and 0 bases from J, with 14 bases between. Germline assignment: CDR1 LNHDA and CDR2 SQIVND (reference sequence). The CDR3 is 17 residues long. CDR3 coding DNA: TGTGCCAGTAGTCCGGGACCGCCTAGCTCCTATAATTCACCCCTCCACTTT. It is translated as CASSPGPPSSYNSPLHF.

J is TRBJ2-3 and V is TRBV6-2 or TRBV6-3; 7 nucleotides line up with TRBD2. The V gene's germline CDR1 is MNHEY and CDR2 SVGEGT. This CDR3 is built from 15 residues. V lost 7 bases, J lost 4 bases, and 11 bases stayed unmatched. CDR3 residues: CASTETGGSSDTQYF. CDR3 sequence (DNA): TGTGCCAGCACCGAGACTGGCGGGAGTTCAGATACGCAGTATTTT.